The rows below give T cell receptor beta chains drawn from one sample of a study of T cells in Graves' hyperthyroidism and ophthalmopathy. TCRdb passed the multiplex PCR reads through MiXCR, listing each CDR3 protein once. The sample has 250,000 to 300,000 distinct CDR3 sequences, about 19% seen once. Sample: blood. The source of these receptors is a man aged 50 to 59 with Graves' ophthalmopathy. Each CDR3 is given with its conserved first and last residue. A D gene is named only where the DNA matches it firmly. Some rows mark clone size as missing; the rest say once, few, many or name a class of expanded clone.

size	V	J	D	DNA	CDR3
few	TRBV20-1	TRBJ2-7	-	TGCAGTGTGAATAGAGCCTACGAGCAGTACTTC	CSVNRAYEQYF
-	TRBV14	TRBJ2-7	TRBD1	TGTGCCAGCAGCGAAGGACAGGGTTCCCGTTACGAGCAGTACTTC	CASSEGQGSRYEQYF
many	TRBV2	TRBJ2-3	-	TGTGCCCAGCAGGAGGGCGGCCCCACAGATACGCAGTATTTT	CAQQEGGPTDTQYF
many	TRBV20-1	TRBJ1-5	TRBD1	TGCAGTGCTAGTTCTAGTGGCAGGGGGCCGTATCAGCCCCAGCATTTT	CSASSSGRGPYQPQHF
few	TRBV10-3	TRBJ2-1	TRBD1	TGTGCCATCAATGCCGGGACAGGCCCTAATGAGCAGTTCTTC	CAINAGTGPNEQFF
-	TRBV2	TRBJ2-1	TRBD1	TGTGCCAGCTCCAAGGACAGGAGCTCCTACAATGAGCAGTTCTTC	CASSKDRSSYNEQFF
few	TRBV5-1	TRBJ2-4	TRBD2	TGCGCCAGCAGCACGAACAGCGGGGCCAACATTCAGTACTTC	CASSTNSGANIQYF
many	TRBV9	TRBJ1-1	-	TGTGCCAGCAGCTCAACGGGGGGAATGAACACTGAAGCTTTCTTT	CASSSTGGMNTEAFF
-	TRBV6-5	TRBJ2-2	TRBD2	TGTGCCAGCAGTTACGGCGACTCCGTGGAGCGGGAGGACAAAAAACCGAACACCGGGGAGCTGTTTTTT	CASSYGDSVEREDKKPNTGELFF
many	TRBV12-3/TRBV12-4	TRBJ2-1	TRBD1	TGTGCCAGCAGTTTAATAAGGGACAGGGCTTACAATGAGCAGTTCTTC	CASSLIRDRAYNEQFF
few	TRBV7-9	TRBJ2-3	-	TGTGCCAGCAGCTCCCCGAATACGCAGTATTTT	CASSSPNTQYF
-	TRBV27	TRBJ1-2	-	TGTGCCAGCAGTTTAAGGAGGGGGGGGTATGGCTACACCTTC	CASSLRRGGYGYTF
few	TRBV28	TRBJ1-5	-	TGTGCCAGCAGTCCCCAGGGTGGCGGGCAGCCCCAGCATTTT	CASSPQGGGQPQHF
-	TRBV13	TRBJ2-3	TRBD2	TGTGCCAGCAGCGAAACGGGGGGGGCGTTCACAGATACGCAGTATTTT	CASSETGGAFTDTQYF
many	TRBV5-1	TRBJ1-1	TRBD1	TGCGCCAGCACCCCCTCCGGACAGGGGTCGAACACTGAAGCTTTCTTT	CASTPSGQGSNTEAFF
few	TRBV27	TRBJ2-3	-	TGTGCCACCAGACAGGATCTACTTACAGATACGCAGTATTTT	CATRQDLLTDTQYF
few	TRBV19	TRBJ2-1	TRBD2	TGTGCCAGTAGTCTGGCTAGCGGGAGCCTCAATGAGCAGTTCTTC	CASSLASGSLNEQFF
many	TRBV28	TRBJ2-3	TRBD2	TGTGCCAGCAGCCTAGCGGGAGGGGTCACAGATACGCAGTATTTT	CASSLAGGVTDTQYF
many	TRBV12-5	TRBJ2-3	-	TGTGCTAGTGGGGACTACACAGATACGCAGTATTTT	CASGDYTDTQYF
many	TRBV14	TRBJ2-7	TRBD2	TGTGCCAGCAGCCCGTACTCCGGGGGGAGCGAGCAGTACTTC	CASSPYSGGSEQYF
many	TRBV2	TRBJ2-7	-	TGTGCCAGCAGTGGGATTAGCGGCCCCTCCTACGAGCAGTACTTC	CASSGISGPSYEQYF
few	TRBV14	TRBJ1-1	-	TGTGCCAGCAGCCAAGCAGTGCAAACTGAAGCTTTCTTT	CASSQAVQTEAFF
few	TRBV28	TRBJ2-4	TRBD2	TGTGCCAGCAGCCTAGCGGGTCAAAAAAACATTCAGTACTTC	CASSLAGQKNIQYF
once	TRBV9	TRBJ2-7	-	TGTGCCAGCAGCGTAGGGAGAGCCTCGTACGGGAACGAGCAGTACTTC	CASSVGRASYGNEQYF
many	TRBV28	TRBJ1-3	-	TGTGCCAGCAGTTTTTTCGGTAGAAACACCATATATTTT	CASSFFGRNTIYF
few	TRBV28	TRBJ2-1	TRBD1	TGTGCCAGCAGTTTTGGACAGGGGAATGAGCAGTTCTTC	CASSFGQGNEQFF
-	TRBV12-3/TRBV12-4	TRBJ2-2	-	TGTGCCAGCAGTTCCGGGCGGGAATTCACCGGGGAGCTGTTTTTT	CASSSGREFTGELFF
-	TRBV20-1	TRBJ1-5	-	TGCAGTGCTAGAAGGGCAGGGTCCCAGCCCCAGCATTTT	CSARRAGSQPQHF
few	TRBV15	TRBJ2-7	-	TGTGCCACCAGCAGAGGGGGAGAGTACGAGCAGTACTTC	CATSRGGEYEQYF
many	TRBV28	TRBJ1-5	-	TGTGCCAGCAGTTTTATCGCTGCAGGGGCGGATCAGCCCCAGCATTTT	CASSFIAAGADQPQHF
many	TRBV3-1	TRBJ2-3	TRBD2	TGTGCCAGCAGCCTAAAAGCGGGAGGGGGCACAGATACGCAGTATTTT	CASSLKAGGGTDTQYF
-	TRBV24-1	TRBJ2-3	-	TGTGCCACCAGTGAGACTGGACGGAGCACAGATACGCAGTATTTT	CATSETGRSTDTQYF
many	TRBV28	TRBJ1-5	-	TGTGCCAGCAGTACAACCAGGGGATCGAAAAGCAATCAGCCCCAGCATTTT	CASSTTRGSKSNQPQHF
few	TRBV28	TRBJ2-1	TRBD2	TGTGCCAGCAGCCTGCTAGCGGGAGACGTCGATGAGCAGTTCTTC	CASSLLAGDVDEQFF
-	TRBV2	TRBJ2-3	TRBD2	TGTGCCAGCAGTGAAGACGCGGGAGGAACAGATACGCAGTATTTT	CASSEDAGGTDTQYF
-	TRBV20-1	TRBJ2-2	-	TGCAGTGCTAGAGATTGGGGGAGGCCCGGGGAGCTGTTTTTT	CSARDWGRPGELFF
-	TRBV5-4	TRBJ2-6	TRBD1	TGTGCCAGCAGCTCCTTCCGGGACAGGGCTAGGGGGGCCAACGTCCTGACTTTC	CASSSFRDRARGANVLTF
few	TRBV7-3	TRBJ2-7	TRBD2	TGTGCCAGCAGCTTAGAGGTAGCGGGAGCCCACGAGCAGTACTTC	CASSLEVAGAHEQYF
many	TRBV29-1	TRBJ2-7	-	TGCAGCGTCGGGACGGGCGGGGACGAGCAGTACTTC	CSVGTGGDEQYF
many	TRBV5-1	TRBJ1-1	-	TGCGCCAGCAGCTTGGGGACGCTGAACACTGAAGCTTTCTTT	CASSLGTLNTEAFF
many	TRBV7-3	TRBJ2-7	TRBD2	TGTGCCAGCAGCTTAACTCGGCTAGCGGGGGGATACGAGCAGTACTTC	CASSLTRLAGGYEQYF
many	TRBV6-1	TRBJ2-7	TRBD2	TGTGCCAGCAGCCGGGCCCTAACTAGCGGGAGGGCCCCCTACGAGCAGTACTTC	CASSRALTSGRAPYEQYF
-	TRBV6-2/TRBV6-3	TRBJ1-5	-	TGTGCCAGCAGTTACTTTCAGGGTAGCAATCAGCCCCAGCATTTT	CASSYFQGSNQPQHF
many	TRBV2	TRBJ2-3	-	TGTGCCAGCAGTTCCAGCACAGATACGCAGTATTTT	CASSSSTDTQYF
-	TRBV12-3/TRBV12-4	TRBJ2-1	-	TGTGCCAGCAGTTACCGGGCCCCAAAGGTCTCCTACAATGAGCAGTTCTTC	CASSYRAPKVSYNEQFF
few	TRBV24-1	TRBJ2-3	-	TGTGCCACCGGAGGGTCCACAGATACGCAGTATTTT	CATGGSTDTQYF
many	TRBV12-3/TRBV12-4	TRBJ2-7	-	TGTGCCAGCCGACGGCGTGGCGGCACCCCGCGGGAGCAGTACTTC	CASRRRGGTPREQYF
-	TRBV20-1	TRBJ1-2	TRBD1	TGCAGTGCTTTCCCGGCGGGGACAGGGTATGGCTACACCTTC	CSAFPAGTGYGYTF
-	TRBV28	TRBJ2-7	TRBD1	TGTGCCAGCAGTTTCCCGGGACAGGCAACCTACGAGCAGTACTTC	CASSFPGQATYEQYF
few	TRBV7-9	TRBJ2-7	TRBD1	TGTGCCAGCAGCTCTCCCAGGGGGCCCGAGCAGTACTTC	CASSSPRGPEQYF
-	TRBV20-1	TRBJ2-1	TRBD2	TGCAGTGCTAGAGGTGCCCAGCGGGAGGGCCGGTCCAATGAGCAGTTCTTC	CSARGAQREGRSNEQFF
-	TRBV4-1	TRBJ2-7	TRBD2	TGCGCCAGCAGCCAAGGGACTAGCGGGAGTGGCGAGCAGTACTTC	CASSQGTSGSGEQYF
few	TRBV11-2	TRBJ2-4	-	TGTGCCAGCAGCCTGCGTGGGCGGTTAGCCAAAAACATTCAGTACTTC	CASSLRGRLAKNIQYF